Each of the 23 T cell receptor beta chains below was sequenced from the same sample in a study of cytomegalovirus exposure and HLA in healthy donors. Primers included in the PCR were 60 Vbeta and 13 Jbeta primers. The table came from immunoSEQ multiplex PCR; TCRdb's copy has only in-frame clones and leaves some out. This specimen shows roughly 200,000 clones; the ten leading clones hold roughly 1.2%. The specimen sequenced was PBMCs. The receptors here all came from a girl aged 2-10 years in good health and CMV-seropositive.

The chain uses TRBV29-1 and TRBJ2-1; 9 bases agree with TRBD2. The V segment lost 6 bases and the J segment 7 bases; nucleotides outside the gene matches: 7. Germline loops: CDR1 SQVTM, CDR2 ANQGSEA. The CDR3 is made up of 13 amino acids. Here the CDR3 reads CSVGSGRSNEQFF. The CDR3 coding sequence is TGCAGCGTCGGTAGCGGGAGATCAAATGAGCAGTTCTTC.

This chain uses TRBV9 with TRBJ2-3, with a weak D call TRBD2 (5 bases). V dropped 2 bases and J dropped 0 bases, with 10 bases sitting between them. Germline CDR1 reads SGDLS; CDR2 reads YYNGEE. The CDR3 length is 15 residues. The CDR3 DNA follows: TGTGCCAGCAGCGTTGGCGGGTCTAGCACAGATACGCAGTATTTT. As protein: CASSVGGSSTDTQYF.

Worth noting for this clone: Other DNA sequences of this sample code for an identical CDR3. The V call is TRBV19, the J call TRBJ2-6; D unresolved. Germline V gene sequence: CDR1 LNHDA, CDR2 SQIVND (reference sequence). This CDR3 has 14 residues. V lost 4 bases and J 0 bases, leaving 4 bases between the germline ends. The CDR3, as DNA: TGTGCCAGTAGTACCGGCTCTGGGGCCAACGTCCTGACTTTC. Its translation is CASSTGSGANVLTF.

V and J are TRBV29-1 and TRBJ1-1; no clear D gene. Trimming removed 4 bases at V and 1 base at J, with 7 bases between. There are 12 residues in the CDR3. Germline loops: CDR1 SQVTM, CDR2 ANQGSEA. CDR3 nucleotides: TGCAGCGTTGTACCAGGGAACACTGAAGCTTTCTTT. Amino acids: CSVVPGNTEAFF.

The V call is TRBV19, the J call TRBJ2-2; 7 nucleotides match TRBD1. Unmatched junction bases numbered 7, after V lost 4 bases and J lost 5 bases. CDR1 is LNHDA, CDR2 SQIVND, per germline (reference sequence). The CDR3 runs 15 residues. The CDR3 here is CASSRGDRSTGELFF. The CDR3 DNA reads TGTGCCAGTAGTAGAGGGGACAGATCGACCGGGGAGCTGTTTTTT.

The chain links TRBV15 to TRBJ1-5; the D is unclear. The V gene's germline CDR1 is LNHNV and CDR2 YYDKDF (reference sequence). The CDR3 sequence is 14 residues long. Between the trimmed V and J ends, which lost 6 bases and 0 bases, there was a span of 9 bases. The CDR3 loop reads CATSEGRSNQPQHF. The DNA for the CDR3 is TGTGCCACCAGTGAGGGTCGTAGCAATCAGCCCCAGCATTTT.

The chain joins TRBV7-3 to TRBJ2-1; possible D gene TRBD2, 6 bases. The CDR3 spans 15 residues. Trimming removed 2 bases from V and 3 bases from J, with 11 bases in between. Germline CDR1 and CDR2: SGHTA and FQGTGA. The chain's CDR3 is CASSLDPGDYNEQFF. For the CDR3, the DNA is TGTGCCAGCAGCTTAGATCCGGGAGACTACAATGAGCAGTTCTTC.

The chain's CDR3 is CASSHADANYGYTF. CDR3 DNA: TGTGCCAGCAGCCACGCAGATGCTAACTATGGCTACACCTTC. The V gene is TRBV9, the J gene TRBJ1-2, with unresolved D. This CDR3 region has 14 residues. V lost 4 bases to trimming and J lost 0 bases, with 10 bases between them. The V gene's germline CDR1 is SGDLS and CDR2 YYNGEE. Filled out from reference TRBV9 and TRBJ1-2, the complete variable domain reads DSGVTQTPKHLITATGQRVTLRCSPRSGDLSVYWYQQSLDQGLQFLIQYYNGEERAKGNILERFSAQQFPDLHSELNLSSLELGDSALYFCASSHADANYGYTFGSGTRLTVV.

J is TRBJ2-5 and V is TRBV7-3, with a possible D match to TRBD2 (7 bases). This CDR3 has 15 amino acids. Germline CDR1 SGHTA, CDR2 FQGTGA. Trimming left V 1 base short and J 1 base short, with 10 bases between. This CDR3 reads CASSLRGGAQETQYF. The CDR3 coding sequence is TGTGCCAGCAGCTTAAGGGGGGGCGCCCAAGAGACCCAGTACTTC.

The gene calls are TRBV4-1 and TRBJ1-1; no clear D gene. The CDR3 consists of 13 residues. V was cut by 1 base and J by 6 bases, with 9 bases left in between. Germline loops: CDR1 MGHRA, CDR2 YSYEKL. CDR3 in amino acids: CASSQGGSPEAFF. The CDR3 DNA follows: TGCGCCAGCAGCCAAGGAGGCAGCCCTGAAGCTTTCTTT.

This rearrangement joins TRBV5-6 to TRBJ2-1, with 8 positions matching TRBD2. The germline V gene has CDR1 SGHDT and CDR2 YYEEEE. CDR3 length: 16 amino acids. The ends lost 0 bases at V and 7 bases at J; junction bases unmatched: 9. The CDR3 region has the DNA TGTGCCAGCAGCTTGGCCCTTAGACTAGCGATTAATGAGCAGTTCTTC. This encodes CASSLALRLAINEQFF.

In DNA, the CDR3 is TGTGCCAGCAGTCCATCCAGGACAGATACGCAGTATTTT. Protein product: CASSPSRTDTQYF. The chain joins TRBV27 to TRBJ2-3, with D unclear. Germline-derived CDR1 and CDR2 are MNHEY and SMNVEV (reference sequence). Trimming removed 5 bases at V and 3 bases at J, with 9 bases between. This CDR3 region has 13 residues.

The V and J genes are TRBV7-2 and TRBJ2-2; D gene unclear. CDR3 length: 15 amino acids. Trimming cost V 2 bases and J 3 bases, with 10 bases left between them. Germline V gives CDR1 SGHTA, CDR2 FQGNSA. The CDR3: CASSLKAEYTGELFF. The CDR3 nucleotides read TGTGCCAGCAGCTTAAAGGCGGAGTACACCGGGGAGCTGTTTTTT.

The chain employs TRBV7-3 and TRBJ2-1; possibly TRBD1 for D (5 bases). Trimming removed 4 bases at V and 0 bases at J, with 10 bases between. The CDR3 runs to 15 residues. CDR1 and CDR2 from the germline V gene are SGHTA and FQGTGA. The CDR3 DNA is TGTGCCAGCAGCTCCTCAGGGCTCTCCTACAATGAGCAGTTCTTC. This sequence encodes CASSSSGLSYNEQFF.

The CDR3 bases are TGTGCCAGCAGTGACCCGCGCGGACAGGGGGCGTGGGGCTACACCTTC. The encoded protein is CASSDPRGQGAWGYTF. This chain links TRBV2 with TRBJ1-2, with 11 bases lining up with TRBD1. Unmatched junction bases numbered 11, after V lost 3 bases and J lost 8 bases. Germline V gene data show CDR1 as SNHLY and CDR2 as FYNNEI. The CDR3 loop spans 16 amino acids.

V is TRBV10-3 and J is TRBJ2-1; a weak D match, TRBD2 (5 bases). Germline CDR1 is ENHRY and CDR2 is SYGVKD. Between the trimmed V and J ends, which lost 6 bases and 8 bases, there was a span of 11 bases. The CDR3 extends over 12 amino acids. The CDR3 nucleotides read TGTGCCATCAGGGCCAGCGGAGATGAGCAGTTCTTC. This encodes CAIRASGDEQFF.

The CDR3 DNA sequence: TGTGCCAGCAGCCAAGGGACACGAGGGGAGACCCAGTACTTC. This translates into CASSQGTRGETQYF. The chain links TRBV5-4 to TRBJ2-5; D is possibly TRBD1 (6 bases). V was shortened by 4 bases and J by 5 bases, with 15 bases between the two germline ends. The CDR3 runs to 14 residues. Germline V gene lookup returns CDR1 SGHNT and CDR2 YYREEE (reference sequence).

The chain uses TRBV7-2 and TRBJ1-2; 8 nucleotides line up with TRBD1. J gave up 6 bases and V 5 bases, and 11 bases lay outside the gene matches. The length of the CDR3 is 15 residues. The V gene's germline CDR1 is SGHTA and CDR2 FQGNSA. CDR3 residues: CASSARTGKGHGYTF. CDR3 DNA: TGTGCCAGCAGCGCTAGGACAGGGAAGGGCCATGGCTACACCTTC.

The chain uses TRBV5-1 and TRBJ2-7; D is perhaps TRBD2 (5 bases). The CDR3 consists of 15 residues. V was clipped by 0 bases and J by 7 bases, with 17 bases between them. Per the germline V gene, CDR1 is SGHRS and CDR2 is YFSETQ. CDR3 region: CASSLGGIASGEQYF. The CDR3 region has the DNA TGCGCCAGCAGCTTGGGAGGGATAGCGTCGGGGGAGCAGTACTTC. Drawing the rest from reference TRBV5-1 and TRBJ2-7, the complete variable domain is KAGVTQTPRYLIKTRGQQVTLSCSPISGHRSVSWYQQTPGQGLQFLFEYFSETQRNKGNFPGRFSGRQFSNSRSEMNVSTLELGDSALYLCASSLGGIASGEQYFGPGTRLTVT.

The chain employs TRBV5-4 and TRBJ2-3; 8 bases align to TRBD2. The germline gives CDR1 SGHNT, CDR2 YYREEE (reference sequence). V lost 1 base and J lost 6; bases outside the gene matches: 16. This CDR3 has 18 residues. The CDR3 loop is CASSLIGGWTSSDDTQYF. In DNA, the CDR3 is TGTGCCAGCAGCTTGATTGGGGGATGGACTAGCTCCGACGATACGCAGTATTTT.

The chain couples TRBV11-1 to TRBJ1-2; a weak D match, TRBD1 (5 bases). Germline loops: CDR1 SGHAT, CDR2 FQDESV (reference sequence). V was shortened by 4 bases and J by 4 bases, with 22 bases between the two germline ends. The CDR3 runs 17 residues. Written as DNA, the CDR3 is TGTGCCAGCAGCTACAGTACAGGCCTCAATCCCGGCTATGGCTACACCTTC. It is translated as CASSYSTGLNPGYGYTF.

The gene calls are TRBV27 and TRBJ2-7; TRBD1 matches at 12 bases. Trimming at V came to 6 bases and at J to 7 bases, leaving 7 bases not matched to a gene. CDR1 and CDR2 (germline): MNHEY, SMNVEV (reference sequence). The CDR3 is 14 amino acids. The CDR3, as DNA: TGTGCCAGCAGAGAGGGACAGGGGGCGTTTGAGCAGTACTTC. Residues: CASREGQGAFEQYF.

The chain has TRBV6-4 and TRBJ2-3, with D unresolved. The CDR3 runs 15 residues. Germline V gene lookup returns CDR1 MRHNA and CDR2 SNTAGT. The ends were cut back, 0 bases at V and 0 bases at J, with 7 bases in the middle. The CDR3 loop is CASSDSAGSTDTQYF. The DNA for the CDR3 is TGTGCCAGCAGTGACTCGGCAGGTAGCACAGATACGCAGTATTTT.